The 2 T cell receptor beta chains given below trace back to one sample, sequenced in a study of OX40 agonist ivuxolimab in advanced cancers. Some clones are missing from TCRdb's copy, which holds only in-frame ones; the method was immunoSEQ multiplex PCR. The sample yields some 9,500 clones, more than 70% seen once. This sample comprised CD4+ or CD8+ T cells sorted from blood, obtained in a trial of the OX40 agonist ivuxolimab. These TCRs come from an adult with an advanced solid tumor such as melanoma, head and neck, liver or kidney cancer.

In the case of this clone: The sample carries other DNA sequences with the same CDR3. The chain links TRBV15 to TRBJ2-3; D is unclear. Germline-derived CDR1 and CDR2 are LNHNV and YYDKDF (reference sequence). The CDR3 runs 12 residues. The V end lost 0 bases, the J end lost 2 bases, and 0 bases lay between the germline ends. The CDR3 loop is CATSRDTDTQYF. CDR3 DNA sequence: TGTGCCACCAGCAGAGACACAGATACGCAGTATTTT.

The gene calls are TRBV10-1 and TRBJ2-1; possibly TRBD1 for D (6 bases). Trimming shortened V by 0 bases and J by 9 bases, and 15 bases separated the two germline ends. The length of the CDR3 is 15 residues. CDR1 is WNHNN, CDR2 SYGVQD, per germline (reference sequence). The chain's CDR3 is CASSESTLTGREQFF. DNA of the CDR3: TGCGCCAGCAGTGAGTCGACTCTGACAGGTCGTGAGCAGTTCTTC.